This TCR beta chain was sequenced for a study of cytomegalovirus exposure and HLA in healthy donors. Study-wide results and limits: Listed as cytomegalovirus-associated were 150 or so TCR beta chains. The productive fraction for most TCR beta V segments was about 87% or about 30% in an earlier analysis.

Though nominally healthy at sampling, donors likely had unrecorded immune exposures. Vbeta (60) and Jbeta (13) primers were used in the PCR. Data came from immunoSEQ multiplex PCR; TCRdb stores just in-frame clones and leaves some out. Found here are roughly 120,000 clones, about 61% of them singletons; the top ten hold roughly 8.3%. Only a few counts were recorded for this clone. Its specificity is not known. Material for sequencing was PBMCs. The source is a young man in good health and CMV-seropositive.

Here the CDR3 reads CAISQTGSASYEQYF. The CDR3 nucleotides are TGTGCCATCAGCCAGACAGGGTCAGCATCCTACGAGCAGTACTTC. The rearrangement links TRBV10-3 to TRBJ2-7, with 7 bases matching TRBD1. This CDR3 contains 15 residues. CDR1 is ENHRY, CDR2 SYGVKD, per germline. V lost 6 bases, J lost 1 base, and 9 bases stayed unmatched.